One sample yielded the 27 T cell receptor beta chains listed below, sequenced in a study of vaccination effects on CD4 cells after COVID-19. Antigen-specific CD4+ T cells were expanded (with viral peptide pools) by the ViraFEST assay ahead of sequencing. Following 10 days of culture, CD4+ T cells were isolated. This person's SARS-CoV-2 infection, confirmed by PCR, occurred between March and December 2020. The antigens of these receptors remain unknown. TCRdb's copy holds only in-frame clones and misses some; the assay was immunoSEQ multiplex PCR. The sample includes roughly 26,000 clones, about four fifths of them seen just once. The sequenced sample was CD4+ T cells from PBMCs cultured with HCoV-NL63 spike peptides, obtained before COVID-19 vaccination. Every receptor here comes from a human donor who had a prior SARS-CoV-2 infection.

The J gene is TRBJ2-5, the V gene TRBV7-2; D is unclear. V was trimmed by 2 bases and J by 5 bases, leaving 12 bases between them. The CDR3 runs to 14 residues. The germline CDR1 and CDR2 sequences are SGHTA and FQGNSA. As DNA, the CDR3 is TGTGCCAGCAGCTTATCCGTGTCCGTGGAGACCCAGTACTTC. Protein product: CASSLSVSVETQYF. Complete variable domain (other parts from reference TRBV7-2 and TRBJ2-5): GAGVSQSPSNKVTEKGKDVELRCDPISGHTALYWYRQSLGQGLEFLIYFQGNSAPDKSGLPSDRFSAERTGGSVSTLTIQRTQQEDSAVYLCASSLSVSVETQYFGPGTRLLVL.

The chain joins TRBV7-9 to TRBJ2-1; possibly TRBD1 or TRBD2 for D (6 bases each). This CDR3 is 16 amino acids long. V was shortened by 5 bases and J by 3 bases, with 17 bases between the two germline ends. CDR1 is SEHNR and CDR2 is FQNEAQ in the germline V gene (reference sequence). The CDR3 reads CASSPSRGLDYNEQFF. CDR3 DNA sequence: TGTGCCAGCAGCCCCTCCAGGGGACTTGACTACAATGAGCAGTTCTTC.

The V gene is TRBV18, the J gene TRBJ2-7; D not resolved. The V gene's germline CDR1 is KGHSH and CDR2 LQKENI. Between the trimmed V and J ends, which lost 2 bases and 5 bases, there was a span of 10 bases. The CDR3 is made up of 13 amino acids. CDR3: CASSPGLGDEQYF. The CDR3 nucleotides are TGTGCCAGCTCACCAGGGTTGGGCGACGAGCAGTACTTC. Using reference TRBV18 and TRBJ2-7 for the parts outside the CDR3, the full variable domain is NAGVMQNPRHLVRRRGQEARLRCSPMKGHSHVYWYRQLPEEGLKFMVYLQKENIIDESGMPKERFSAEFPKEGPSILRIQQVVRGDSAAYFCASSPGLGDEQYFGPGTRLTVT.

CDR3 coding DNA: TGTGCCAGCAGCTCCTTTTCTAGCGGCGCAAACAATGAGCAGTTCTTC. Its protein product is CASSSFSSGANNEQFF. V is TRBV7-6 and J is TRBJ2-1; TRBD2 agrees at 7 bases. V trimming: 4 bases; J trimming: 5 bases; junction bases outside the gene matches: 11. CDR1 and CDR2 (germline): SGHVS, FNYEAQ. There are 16 residues in the CDR3.

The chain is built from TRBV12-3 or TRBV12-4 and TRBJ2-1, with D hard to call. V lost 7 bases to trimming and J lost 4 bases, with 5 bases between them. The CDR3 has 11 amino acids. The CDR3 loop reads CASTSYNEQFF. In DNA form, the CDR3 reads TGTGCCAGCACTTCTTACAATGAGCAGTTCTTC.

DNA for the CDR3: TGTGCCAGCAGTTACCATGACAGCTCCACTGAAGCTTTCTTT. The encoded protein is CASSYHDSSTEAFF. V usage is TRBV6-5 and J usage is TRBJ1-1, with D possibly being TRBD1 (5 bases). CDR1 is MNHEY, CDR2 SVGAGI, per germline. The CDR3 is 14 amino acids. V shed 2 bases and J shed 4 bases, with 11 bases lying between them.

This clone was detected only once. The CDR3 DNA reads TGTGCCAGCAGCTTGGGACCTGATATCTCCTACGAGCAGTACTTC. It is translated as CASSLGPDISYEQYF. The chain is built from TRBV5-5 and TRBJ2-7; D gene unclear. The germline V gene has CDR1 SGHKS and CDR2 YYEKEE (reference sequence). The CDR3 covers 15 residues. Trimming took off 0 bases at V and 0 bases at J, with 10 bases between the two ends.

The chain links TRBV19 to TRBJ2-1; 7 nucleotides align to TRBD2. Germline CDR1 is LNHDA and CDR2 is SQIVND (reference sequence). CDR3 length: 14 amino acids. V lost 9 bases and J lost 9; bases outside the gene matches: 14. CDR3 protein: CASRREVLLAEQFF. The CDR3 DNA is TGTGCCAGCAGACGGGAGGTACTGTTGGCTGAGCAGTTCTTC.

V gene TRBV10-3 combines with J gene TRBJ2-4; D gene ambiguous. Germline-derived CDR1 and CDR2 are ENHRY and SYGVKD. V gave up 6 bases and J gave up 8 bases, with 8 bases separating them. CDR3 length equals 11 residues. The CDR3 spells CAISVDDIQYF. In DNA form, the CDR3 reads TGTGCCATCAGCGTGGACGACATTCAGTACTTC.

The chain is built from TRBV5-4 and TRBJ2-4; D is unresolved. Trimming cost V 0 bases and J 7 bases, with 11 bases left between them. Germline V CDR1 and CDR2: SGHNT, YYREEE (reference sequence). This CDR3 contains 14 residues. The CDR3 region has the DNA TGTGCCAGCAGCTTGGTAGGATCCCAGAACATTCAGTACTTC. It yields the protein CASSLVGSQNIQYF.

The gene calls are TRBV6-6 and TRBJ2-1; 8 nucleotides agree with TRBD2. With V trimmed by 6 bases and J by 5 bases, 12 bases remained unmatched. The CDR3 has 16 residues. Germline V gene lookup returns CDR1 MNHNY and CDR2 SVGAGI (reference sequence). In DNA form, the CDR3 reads TGTGCCAGCAGCGGGGCGGGCGGGAGGACCCACAATGAGCAGTTCTTC. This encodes CASSGAGGRTHNEQFF.

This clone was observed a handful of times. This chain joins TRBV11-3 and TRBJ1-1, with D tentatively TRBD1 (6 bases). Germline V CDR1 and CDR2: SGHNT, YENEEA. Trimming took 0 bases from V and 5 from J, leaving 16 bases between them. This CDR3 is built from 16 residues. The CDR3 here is CASSLDLARGWTEAFF. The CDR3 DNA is TGTGCCAGCAGCTTAGATCTAGCCAGGGGTTGGACTGAAGCTTTCTTT. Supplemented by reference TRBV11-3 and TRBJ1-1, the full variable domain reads EAGVVQSPRYKIIEKKQPVAFWCNPISGHNTLYWYLQNLGQGPELLIRYENEEAVDDSQLPKDRFSAERLKGVDSTLKIQPAELGDSAVYLCASSLDLARGWTEAFFGQGTRLTVV.

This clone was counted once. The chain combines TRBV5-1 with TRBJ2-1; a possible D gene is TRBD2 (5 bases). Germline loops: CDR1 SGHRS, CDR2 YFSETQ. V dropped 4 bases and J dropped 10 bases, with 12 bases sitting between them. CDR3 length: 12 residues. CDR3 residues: CASSTTRGEQFF. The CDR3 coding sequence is TGCGCCAGCAGCACTACTAGAGGCGAGCAGTTCTTC. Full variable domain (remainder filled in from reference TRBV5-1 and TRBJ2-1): KAGVTQTPRYLIKTRGQQVTLSCSPISGHRSVSWYQQTPGQGLQFLFEYFSETQRNKGNFPGRFSGRQFSNSRSEMNVSTLELGDSALYLCASSTTRGEQFFGPGTRLTVL.

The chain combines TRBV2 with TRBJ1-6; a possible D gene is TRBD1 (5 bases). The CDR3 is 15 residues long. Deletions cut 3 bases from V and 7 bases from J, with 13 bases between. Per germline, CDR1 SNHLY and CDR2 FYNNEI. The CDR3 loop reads CASSDRGRGNSPLHF. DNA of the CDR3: TGTGCCAGCAGTGATAGGGGACGGGGGAATTCACCCCTCCACTTT.

Here the CDR3 DNA reads TGTGCCAGCAGCCCTGACTCGGGTAGCTATGGCTACACCTTC. Its protein is CASSPDSGSYGYTF. The chain has TRBV7-2 and TRBJ1-2; D gene uncertain. The CDR3 extends over 14 amino acids. V was pared by 5 bases and J by 4 bases, with 14 bases between. Per germline, CDR1 SGHTA and CDR2 FQGNSA.

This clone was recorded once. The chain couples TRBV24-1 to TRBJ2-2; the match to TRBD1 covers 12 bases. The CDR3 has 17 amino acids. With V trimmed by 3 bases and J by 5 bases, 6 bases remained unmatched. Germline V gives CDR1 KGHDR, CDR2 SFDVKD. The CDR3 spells CATSDAGTGGLTGELFF. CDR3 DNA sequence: TGTGCCACCAGTGATGCCGGGACAGGGGGCTTGACCGGGGAGCTGTTTTTT.

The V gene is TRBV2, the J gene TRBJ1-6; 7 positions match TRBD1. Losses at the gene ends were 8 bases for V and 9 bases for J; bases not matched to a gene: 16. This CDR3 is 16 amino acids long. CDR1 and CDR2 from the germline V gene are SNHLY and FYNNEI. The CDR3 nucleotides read TGTGCCAGCGGCATCGGGACAGATTACGAATTTTCACCCCTCCACTTT. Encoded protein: CASGIGTDYEFSPLHF.

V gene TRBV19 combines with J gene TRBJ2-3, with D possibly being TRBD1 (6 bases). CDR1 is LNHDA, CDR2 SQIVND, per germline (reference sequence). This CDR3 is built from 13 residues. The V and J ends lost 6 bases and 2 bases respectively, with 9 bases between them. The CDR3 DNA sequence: TGTGCCAGTAGGGACAGTCCCACAGATACGCAGTATTTT. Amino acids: CASRDSPTDTQYF. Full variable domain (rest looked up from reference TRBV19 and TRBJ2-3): DGGITQSPKYLFRKEGQNVTLSCEQNLNHDAMYWYRQDPGQGLRLIYYSQIVNDFQKGDIAEGYSVSREKKESFPLTVTSAQKNPTAFYLCASRDSPTDTQYFGPGTRLTVL.

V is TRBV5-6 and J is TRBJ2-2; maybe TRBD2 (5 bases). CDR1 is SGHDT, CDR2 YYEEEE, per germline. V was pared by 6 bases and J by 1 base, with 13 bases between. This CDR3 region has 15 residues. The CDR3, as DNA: TGTGCCAGCAAGGCGGGCGGATTGAACACCGGGGAGCTGTTTTTT. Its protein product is CASKAGGLNTGELFF.

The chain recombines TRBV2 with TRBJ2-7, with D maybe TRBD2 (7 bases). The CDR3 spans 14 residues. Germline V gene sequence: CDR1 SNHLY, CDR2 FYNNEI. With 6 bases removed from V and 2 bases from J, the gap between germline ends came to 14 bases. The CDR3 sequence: CASRLTGTTYEQYF. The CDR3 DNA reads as TGTGCCAGCAGACTAACAGGGACTACCTACGAGCAGTACTTC.

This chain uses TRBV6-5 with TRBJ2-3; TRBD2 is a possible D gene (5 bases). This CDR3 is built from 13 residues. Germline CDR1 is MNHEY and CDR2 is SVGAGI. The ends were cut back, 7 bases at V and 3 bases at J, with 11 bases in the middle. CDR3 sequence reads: CASTIPGTDTQYF. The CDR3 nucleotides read TGTGCCAGCACCATACCGGGGACAGATACGCAGTATTTT.

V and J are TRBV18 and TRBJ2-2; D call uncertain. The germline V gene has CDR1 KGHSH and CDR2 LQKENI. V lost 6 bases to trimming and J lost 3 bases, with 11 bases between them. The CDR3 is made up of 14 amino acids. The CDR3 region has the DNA TGTGCCAGCTCCGCGGTAGCAGACACCGGGGAGCTGTTTTTT. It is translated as CASSAVADTGELFF.

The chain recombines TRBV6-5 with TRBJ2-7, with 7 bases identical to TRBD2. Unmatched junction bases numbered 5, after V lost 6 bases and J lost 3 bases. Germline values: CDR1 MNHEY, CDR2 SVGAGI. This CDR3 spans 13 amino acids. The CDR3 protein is CASRRGSSYEQYF. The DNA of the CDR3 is TGTGCCAGCAGACGCGGGAGTAGCTACGAGCAGTACTTC.

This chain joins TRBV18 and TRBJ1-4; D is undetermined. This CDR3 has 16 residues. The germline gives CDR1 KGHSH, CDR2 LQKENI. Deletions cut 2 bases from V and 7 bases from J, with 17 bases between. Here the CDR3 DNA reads TGTGCCAGCTCACCATTCGATCTTAGGGTCGGTGAAAAACTGTTTTTT. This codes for CASSPFDLRVGEKLFF.

The CDR3 here is CASRQLYGYTF. The CDR3 region has the DNA TGTGCCAGCAGACAGCTCTATGGCTACACCTTC. This chain uses TRBV6-5 with TRBJ1-2; D is unresolved. Germline assignment: CDR1 MNHEY and CDR2 SVGAGI. V was pared by 6 bases and J by 4 bases, with 6 bases between. The CDR3 has 11 residues.

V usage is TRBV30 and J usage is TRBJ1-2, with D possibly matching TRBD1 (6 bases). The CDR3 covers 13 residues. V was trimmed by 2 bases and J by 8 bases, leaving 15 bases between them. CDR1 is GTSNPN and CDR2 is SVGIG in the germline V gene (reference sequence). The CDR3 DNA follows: TGTGCCTGGAGTATGGGGGCTATGTTGGGCTACACCTTC. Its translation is CAWSMGAMLGYTF.

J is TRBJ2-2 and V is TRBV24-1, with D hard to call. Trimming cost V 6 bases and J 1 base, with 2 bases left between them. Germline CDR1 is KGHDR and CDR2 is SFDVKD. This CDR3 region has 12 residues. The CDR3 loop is CATSLNTGELFF. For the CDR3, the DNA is TGTGCCACCAGTTTGAACACCGGGGAGCTGTTTTTT.